The 26 T cell receptor beta chains in this list originate from one sample, sequenced in a study of shared clonotypes between healthy human individuals. Assay used: immunoSEQ multiplex PCR; TCRdb lists only in-frame clones, some missing. The sample has fewer than 2.5 million clones; approximately 93% are singletons. Sequencing was performed on naive CD4+ T cells from PBMCs. Subset here: CD45RA+ positively selected. The receptors were sampled from a man in his late teens or twenties in good health. Some clones in this sample may be carry-over from other donors' samples.

With regard to this clone: Other DNA sequences from this sample encode an identical CDR3 as well. This chain uses TRBV28 with TRBJ2-7; D gene uncertain. In germline, CDR1 is MDHEN, CDR2 SYDVKM. Trimming shortened V by 8 bases and J by 0 bases, and 5 bases separated the two germline ends. The CDR3 has 11 amino acids. The CDR3 nucleotides are TGTGCCAGCCGGAGCTCCTACGAGCAGTACTTC. Amino acids: CASRSSYEQYF.

This sequence joins TRBV29-1 and TRBJ2-3, with D unresolved. Per germline, CDR1 SQVTM and CDR2 ANQGSEA. The CDR3 covers 12 residues. Trimming removed 7 bases at V and 2 bases at J, with 10 bases between. CDR3 in DNA: TGCAGCGCCTCGACCTCCACAGATACGCAGTATTTT. Amino acid sequence: CSASTSTDTQYF.

The rearrangement uses TRBV5-5 and TRBJ1-5, with TRBD1 matching over 8 bases. Germline assignment: CDR1 SGHKS and CDR2 YYEKEE (reference sequence). V was clipped by 5 bases and J by 5 bases; unmatched bases: 9. The CDR3 has 15 amino acids. In nucleotides, the CDR3 is TGTGCCAGCAGTACTTGGGCAGGGGGCGATCAGCCCCAGCATTTT. It encodes CASSTWAGGDQPQHF.

The rearrangement joins TRBV27 to TRBJ1-1; D unresolved. Trimming stripped 5 bases from V and 0 bases from J, with 13 bases between. Germline V lookup: CDR1 MNHEY, CDR2 SMNVEV (reference sequence). The CDR3 extends over 15 amino acids. The CDR3 loop reads CASSPRRTMNTEAFF. The CDR3 DNA reads as TGTGCCAGCAGTCCCCGACGGACCATGAACACTGAAGCTTTCTTT.

Comment on this clone: Other DNA sequences in the same sample also yield this CDR3. This chain joins TRBV5-1 and TRBJ1-1; 8 bases fit TRBD1. Germline CDR1 SGHRS, CDR2 YFSETQ. The CDR3 totals 14 residues. The trim removed 3 bases at V and 2 bases at J, leaving 3 bases unmatched. The CDR3 DNA follows: TGCGCCAGCAGCTCCGACAGGGGAAACACTGAAGCTTTCTTT. This translates into CASSSDRGNTEAFF. The full variable domain, in which reference TRBV5-1 and TRBJ1-1 provide the parts outside the CDR3, is KAGVTQTPRYLIKTRGQQVTLSCSPISGHRSVSWYQQTPGQGLQFLFEYFSETQRNKGNFPGRFSGRQFSNSRSEMNVSTLELGDSALYLCASSSDRGNTEAFFGQGTRLTVV.

This rearrangement joins TRBV6-1 to TRBJ2-5, with 8 bases that match TRBD2. With 4 bases clipped from V and 1 base from J, the junction kept 8 bases outside the gene matches. Germline lookup yields CDR1 MNHNS and CDR2 SASEGT. The CDR3 is 16 amino acids. CDR3 nucleotide sequence: TGTGCCAGCAGTGTTAGCCCGGGGGGGATCCAAGAGACCCAGTACTTC. Encoded protein: CASSVSPGGIQETQYF.

This chain's CDR3 is CASSLLFSAAKSTDTQYF. In nucleotides, the CDR3 is TGTGCCAGCAGCCTCCTATTTAGCGCGGCCAAGAGCACAGATACGCAGTATTTT. This chain uses TRBV11-2 with TRBJ2-3; perhaps TRBD2 as D (5 bases). Germline CDR1 is SGHAT and CDR2 is FQNNGV. Trimming shortened V by 5 bases and J by 0 bases, and 21 bases separated the two germline ends. The CDR3 runs to 18 residues.

This sequence joins TRBV2 and TRBJ2-7; a possible D gene is TRBD1 (6 bases). CDR1 and CDR2 from the germline V gene are SNHLY and FYNNEI. V was pared by 7 bases and J by 2 bases, with 12 bases between. The length of the CDR3 is 13 residues. The CDR3 sequence: CASKTQGPYEQYF. The CDR3 region has the DNA TGTGCCAGCAAGACCCAGGGGCCCTACGAGCAGTACTTC.

V gene TRBV28 combines with J gene TRBJ2-1, with TRBD1 as a possible D gene (5 bases). The CDR3 loop spans 13 amino acids. The germline V gene has CDR1 MDHEN and CDR2 SYDVKM. Trimming stripped 2 bases from V and 6 bases from J, with 8 bases between. The CDR3 spells CASSLRQPNEQFF. CDR3 sequence (DNA): TGTGCCAGCAGTTTACGACAGCCCAATGAGCAGTTCTTC.

The chain links TRBV5-6 to TRBJ2-7; TRBD2 matches 10 bases. Germline lookup yields CDR1 SGHDT and CDR2 YYEEEE. The CDR3 loop spans 16 amino acids. The V gene end was trimmed by 0 bases and the J gene end by 7 bases; junction bases not matched to a gene: 10. The CDR3: CASSLAASGRMREQYF. DNA of the CDR3: TGTGCCAGCAGCTTGGCGGCTAGCGGGAGAATGAGGGAGCAGTACTTC.

This rearrangement joins TRBV7-6 to TRBJ2-1; 7 bases are a match to TRBD2. Trimming at V came to 5 bases and at J to 9 bases, leaving 13 bases not matched to a gene. This CDR3 spans 15 amino acids. The germline V gene has CDR1 SGHVS and CDR2 FNYEAQ. CDR3 DNA sequence: TGTGCCAGCAGCCCCCTGGGGGGGGTACGGGGTGAGCAGTTCTTC. This codes for CASSPLGGVRGEQFF.

The count of this clone is one. The rearrangement uses TRBV7-9 and TRBJ1-3; D may be TRBD1 (5 bases). The CDR3 has 17 residues. The V gene's germline CDR1 is SEHNR and CDR2 FQNEAQ (reference sequence). V gave up 6 bases and J gave up 0 bases, with 18 bases separating them. The CDR3 spells CASSLRERGLSGNTIYF. The CDR3 DNA follows: TGTGCCAGCAGTTTACGTGAGCGGGGCCTCTCTGGAAACACCATATATTTT.

Concerning this clone itself: The same CDR3 arises from other DNA sequences in this sample as well. The chain combines TRBV7-2 with TRBJ1-2; possible D gene TRBD1, 6 bases. V was clipped by 5 bases and J by 2 bases, with 9 bases between them. The V gene's germline CDR1 is SGHTA and CDR2 FQGNSA. The CDR3 contains 13 residues. The CDR3 loop is CASSRTENYGYTF. The CDR3 DNA sequence: TGTGCCAGCAGCCGGACAGAGAACTATGGCTACACCTTC.

This chain connects TRBV9 to TRBJ2-1; D tentatively fits TRBD1 or TRBD2 (5 bases each). The length of the CDR3 is 15 residues. Germline CDR1 SGDLS, CDR2 YYNGEE. V shed 4 bases and J shed 10 bases, with 21 bases lying between them. CDR3 DNA sequence: TGTGCCAGCAGCACAGGTCAGGGACCGCCCCCGGAGCAGTTCTTC. It specifies CASSTGQGPPPEQFF.

Notes on this clone: Other nucleotide sequences from this sample produce the same CDR3. The gene calls are TRBV28 and TRBJ2-7; 7 bases match TRBD1. The germline CDR1 and CDR2 sequences are MDHEN and SYDVKM. The CDR3 extends over 15 amino acids. V was pared by 0 bases and J by 0 bases, with 2 bases of the junction left unmatched. CDR3 bases: TGTGCCAGCAGTTTATGGGGGACAGTCTCCTACGAGCAGTACTTC. It yields the protein CASSLWGTVSYEQYF.

This chain links TRBV7-2 with TRBJ2-1; D unresolved. In germline, CDR1 is SGHTA, CDR2 FQGNSA. V was cut by 1 base and J by 0 bases, with 7 bases left in between. The CDR3 covers 15 residues. The CDR3 DNA reads as TGTGCCAGCAGCTTAGAAGGGTCCTCCTACAATGAGCAGTTCTTC. Its translation is CASSLEGSSYNEQFF. Full variable domain (remainder filled in from reference TRBV7-2 and TRBJ2-1): GAGVSQSPSNKVTEKGKDVELRCDPISGHTALYWYRQSLGQGLEFLIYFQGNSAPDKSGLPSDRFSAERTGGSVSTLTIQRTQQEDSAVYLCASSLEGSSYNEQFFGPGTRLTVL.

This clone was observed once. The rearrangement joins TRBV7-3 to TRBJ1-2; 10 nucleotides agree with TRBD1. The CDR3 is made up of 15 amino acids. The germline gives CDR1 SGHTA, CDR2 FQGTGA. Trimming removed 0 bases from V and 5 bases from J; junction bases left unmatched: 3. CDR3 coding DNA: TGTGCCAGCAGCTTAACACCGGGACAGGGGTATGGCTACACCTTC. Amino acid sequence: CASSLTPGQGYGYTF. Full variable domain (rest looked up from reference TRBV7-3 and TRBJ1-2): GAGVSQTPSNKVTEKGKYVELRCDPISGHTALYWYRQSLGQGPEFLIYFQGTGAADDSGLPNDRFFAVRPEGSVSTLKIQRTERGDSAVYLCASSLTPGQGYGYTFGSGTRLTVV.

On this clone itself: The sample contains more than one DNA sequence encoding this CDR3. V is TRBV2 and J is TRBJ1-5; 8 nucleotides line up with TRBD1. Germline CDR1 SNHLY, CDR2 FYNNEI. The CDR3 contains 15 residues. The V gene end was trimmed by 1 base and the J gene end by 5 bases; junction bases not matched to a gene: 4. As DNA, the CDR3 is TGTGCCAGCAGTGAAGATTCAGGGGGCGATCAGCCCCAGCATTTT. It is translated as CASSEDSGGDQPQHF.

The chain couples TRBV9 to TRBJ2-7, with 12 bases aligning to TRBD1. The CDR3 length is 15 residues. The V and J ends lost 0 bases and 9 bases, in that order; junction bases with no gene match: 7. Germline-derived CDR1 and CDR2 are SGDLS and YYNGEE. CDR3 in amino acids: CASSVGLGQGARQYF. The DNA for the CDR3 is TGTGCCAGCAGCGTAGGTTTGGGACAGGGGGCGCGGCAGTACTTC.

This chain connects TRBV6-1 to TRBJ2-7, with 12 bases fitting TRBD2. The V and J ends lost 9 bases and 4 bases, in that order; junction bases with no gene match: 7. This CDR3 is 14 amino acids long. Germline V gene sequence: CDR1 MNHNS, CDR2 SASEGT. The CDR3, as DNA: TGTGCCAGTAAAGGACTAGCGGGACGATACGAGCAGTACTTC. Translating it yields CASKGLAGRYEQYF.

The rearrangement joins TRBV28 to TRBJ2-5; no definite D call. The DNA end favors TRBJ2-7, so the J call may be wrong. This CDR3 region has 15 residues. Germline-derived CDR1 and CDR2 are MDHEN and SYDVKM. The CDR3 region has the DNA TGTGCCAGCAGCCATACCCCTAGGTGGGGATACGAGCAGTACTTC. The encoded protein is CASSHTPRWGYEQYF.

CDR3 DNA: TGTGCCAGTAGTATTGGAGAGCCCCAGCATTTT. Its protein is CASSIGEPQHF. The chain links TRBV19 to TRBJ1-5; D is ambiguous. V gave up 3 bases and J gave up 8 bases, with 5 bases separating them. The CDR3 length is 11 residues. Germline-derived CDR1 and CDR2 are LNHDA and SQIVND (reference sequence).

The gene calls are TRBV7-3 and TRBJ2-3, with TRBD1 identical over 9 bases. J lost 10 bases, V lost 6 bases, and 14 bases had no gene match. Germline values: CDR1 SGHTA, CDR2 FQGTGA. The CDR3 runs to 15 residues. The CDR3 DNA reads as TGTGCCAGCAGTCCCCCCCCGGGACAGGGATTCCCGCAGTATTTT. This translates into CASSPPPGQGFPQYF.

This clone is a singleton in its sample. The CDR3, as DNA: TGTGCCAGCAGTGAAGCGCTACTAGCGAACGAGCAGTACTTC. Protein product: CASSEALLANEQYF. The rearrangement joins TRBV6-1 to TRBJ2-7; 7 bases map to TRBD2. Germline CDR1 reads MNHNS; CDR2 reads SASEGT. Trimming cost V 0 bases and J 5 bases; bases outside gene matches: 4. The CDR3 has 14 amino acids.

The chain is built from TRBV15 and TRBJ2-5; D gene ambiguous. The CDR3 has 15 amino acids. Germline CDR1 LNHNV, CDR2 YYDKDF (reference sequence). Trimming removed 5 bases at V and 4 bases at J, with 17 bases between. CDR3 loop: CATSPRSRSGETQYF. The CDR3 DNA follows: TGTGCCACCAGCCCTAGGAGCAGGTCGGGAGAGACCCAGTACTTC.

V gene TRBV9 combines with J gene TRBJ2-3, with TRBD2 matching over 11 bases. The CDR3 has 15 amino acids. Germline values: CDR1 SGDLS, CDR2 YYNGEE. After removal of 3 bases from V and 3 bases from J, the junction contained 3 bases not matched to a gene. The CDR3 region is CASSAGLAETDTQYF. The CDR3 nucleotides read TGTGCCAGCAGCGCGGGACTAGCGGAAACAGATACGCAGTATTTT.